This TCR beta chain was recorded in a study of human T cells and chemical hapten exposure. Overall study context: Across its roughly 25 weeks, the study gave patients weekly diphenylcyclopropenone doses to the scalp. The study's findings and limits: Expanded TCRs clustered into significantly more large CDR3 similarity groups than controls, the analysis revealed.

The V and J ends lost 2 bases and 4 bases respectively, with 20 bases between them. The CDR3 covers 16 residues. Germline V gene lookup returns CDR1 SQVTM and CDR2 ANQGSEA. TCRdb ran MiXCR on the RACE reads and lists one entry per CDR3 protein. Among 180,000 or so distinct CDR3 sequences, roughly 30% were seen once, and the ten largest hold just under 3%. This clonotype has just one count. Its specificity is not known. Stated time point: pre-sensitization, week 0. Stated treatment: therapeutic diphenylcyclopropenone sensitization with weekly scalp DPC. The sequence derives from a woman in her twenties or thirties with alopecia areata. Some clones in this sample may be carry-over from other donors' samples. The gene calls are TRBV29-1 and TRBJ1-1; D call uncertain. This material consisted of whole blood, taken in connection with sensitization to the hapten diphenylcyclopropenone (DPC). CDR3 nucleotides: TGCAGCGTTGAAAAGAGGAGGGCAGGATCGAGCACTGAAGCTTTCTTT. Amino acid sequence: CSVEKRRAGSSTEAFF.